This record covers a single TCR beta chain. Germline CDR1 and CDR2: KGHSH and LQKENI. The V gene end was trimmed by 3 bases and the J gene end by 0 bases; junction bases not matched to a gene: 3. The CDR3 is 16 amino acids. The data belong to a study of blood T cell repertoires in COVID-19. Study in general: Acute and convalescent COVID-19 samples came from the United States, Italy and Spain. The cDNA or gDNA used as material had been derived from T cells, B-cell-depleted T cells, or PBMCs.

Per the authors' pipeline: Reference gene primers were amplified, and this amplification served to estimate nucleated cell counts. Assay used: immunoSEQ multiplex PCR; TCRdb lists only in-frame clones, some missing. The DNA gave D and trimming, while V, J and clone size come from that table. The sample lists some 130,000 clones; around 82% were seen once. The chain uses TRBV18 and TRBJ1-4; 8 bases are shared with TRBD1. The sequenced sample consisted of peripheral blood. The receptor was isolated from a man aged 60-69 years with acute or convalescent COVID-19. CDR3 region: CASSPVQGATNEKLFF. The CDR3 DNA reads as TGTGCCAGCTCACCGGTACAGGGGGCAACTAATGAAAAACTGTTTTTT.